One sample yielded the 9 T cell receptor beta chains listed below, sequenced in a study of shared clonotypes between healthy human individuals. The table came from immunoSEQ multiplex PCR; TCRdb's copy has only in-frame clones and leaves some out. The table has about 500,000 clones, 70% to 80% seen once. Sequenced: PBMCs. Receptor source: a woman aged 40 to 50 in good health. Some clones in this sample may be carry-over from other donors' samples.

The chain combines TRBV15 with TRBJ2-3; D call uncertain. V shed 0 bases and J shed 2 bases, with 12 bases lying between them. The CDR3 is 16 amino acids. Germline CDR1 reads LNHNV; CDR2 reads YYDKDF (reference sequence). The CDR3 nucleotides read TGTGCCACCAGCAGAGATCTTGCAGCCATCACAGATACGCAGTATTTT. This sequence encodes CATSRDLAAITDTQYF.

The chain combines TRBV7-6 with TRBJ2-1, with D uncertain. The CDR3 covers 15 residues. Looked up from germline, CDR1 is SGHVS and CDR2 is FNYEAQ. The V end was cut by 1 base, the J end by 0 bases, with 7 bases between. This chain's CDR3 is CASSLDGRSYNEQFF. DNA of the CDR3: TGTGCCAGCAGCTTAGATGGACGCTCCTACAATGAGCAGTTCTTC.

V is TRBV4-2 and J is TRBJ2-3, with 9 bases fitting TRBD2. The V segment lost 1 base and the J segment 4 bases; nucleotides outside the gene matches: 6. The CDR3 runs to 16 residues. CDR1 and CDR2 from the germline V gene are LGHNA and YNFKEQ. CDR3 sequence: CASSQGLAGSADTQYF. CDR3 nucleotides: TGTGCCAGCAGCCAAGGGCTAGCGGGAAGTGCAGATACGCAGTATTTT.

The chain employs TRBV11-2 and TRBJ2-2; possible D gene TRBD1, 5 bases. CDR1 is SGHAT and CDR2 is FQNNGV in the germline V gene. This CDR3 has 15 residues. V dropped 1 base and J dropped 5 bases, with 11 bases sitting between them. The CDR3, as DNA: TGTGCCAGCAGCTTAGTGGCAGGGTGGACCGGGGAGCTGTTTTTT. Translation: CASSLVAGWTGELFF.

The chain employs TRBV15 and TRBJ1-5, with 7 bases that match TRBD1. CDR1 LNHNV and CDR2 YYDKDF come from the germline V gene (reference sequence). V was clipped by 1 base and J by 0 bases; unmatched bases: 12. The CDR3 consists of 19 residues. CDR3 DNA sequence: TGTGCCACCAGCAGAGCGTCCTGGGACAGTAATTATAGCAATCAGCCCCAGCATTTT. It codes for CATSRASWDSNYSNQPQHF.

This chain links TRBV15 with TRBJ2-1; D may be TRBD1 (6 bases). The ends were cut back, 3 bases at V and 5 bases at J, with 14 bases in the middle. Germline V gene lookup returns CDR1 LNHNV and CDR2 YYDKDF (reference sequence). This CDR3 has 15 residues. The CDR3 region has the DNA TGTGCCACCAGCAGGGCAACTACAGGGAACAATGAGCAGTTCTTC. Its protein is CATSRATTGNNEQFF.

Worth noting for this clone: A much larger clone differs from this one at a single base, so this may be a read error. The J gene is TRBJ1-1, the V gene TRBV28; tentatively, D is TRBD1 (6 bases). The CDR3 is 14 amino acids. V gave up 8 bases and J gave up 1 base, with 14 bases separating them. The germline V gene encodes CDR1 MDHEN and CDR2 SYDVKM. Here the CDR3 reads CASGAGTSNTEAFF. DNA of the CDR3: TGTGCCAGCGGTGCCGGGACATCGAACACTGAAGCTTTCTTT.

CDR3 sequence (DNA): TGTGCCACCAGCACTTTTAGATATAGCAATCAGCCCCAGCATTTT. Its translation is CATSTFRYSNQPQHF. This sequence joins TRBV15 and TRBJ1-5; D gene unclear. Germline V gives CDR1 LNHNV, CDR2 YYDKDF (reference sequence). V was trimmed by 4 bases and J by 0 bases, leaving 10 bases between them. The CDR3 length is 15 residues.

The chain links TRBV6-1 to TRBJ2-5, with 11 nucleotides matching TRBD2. The CDR3 covers 16 residues. J gave up 7 bases and V 0 bases, and 7 bases lay outside the gene matches. Germline-derived CDR1 and CDR2 are MNHNS and SASEGT. CDR3 DNA sequence: TGTGCCAGCAGTGAAGCGCGGCTAGCGGGAGGAGGGACCCAGTACTTC. It codes for CASSEARLAGGGTQYF.